The 4 T cell receptor beta chains presented below share a single source sample, sequenced in a study of T cells in Graves' hyperthyroidism and ophthalmopathy. RNA transcripts were the template for amplifying TCR beta CDR3 regions. HTBI primers were used for first-round RT-PCR of the TCR CDR3. TCRdb re-derived calls from the multiplex PCR reads in MiXCR, one entry per CDR3 protein. Found here are 800,000 or so distinct CDR3 sequences, roughly 40% of them singletons; the top ten hold approximately 8.7%. The sequenced material came from blood. The receptors come from a man aged 18-30 years with Graves' hyperthyroidism.

This clonotype has at least ten counts. A read error may produce the germline difference seen at one junction end. The CDR3 region is CASSLSGSDGYTF. CDR3 nucleotide sequence: TGTGCCAGCAGCCTAAGCGGTTCGGATGGCTACACCTTC. The chain combines TRBV5-1 with TRBJ1-2; unclear D gene. The CDR3 sequence is 13 residues long. Germline V gene lookup returns CDR1 SGHRS and CDR2 YFSETQ.

The table lists this clonotype with a count of one. CDR3 nucleotide sequence: TGTGCCACCAGTGGCGGCAATGAGCAGTTCTTC. It encodes CATSGGNEQFF. The chain recombines TRBV24-1 with TRBJ2-1; D is undetermined. V shed 5 bases and J shed 6 bases, with 4 bases lying between them. Germline lookup yields CDR1 KGHDR and CDR2 SFDVKD. The CDR3 extends over 11 amino acids.

As concerns this clonotype: At one of its ends the junction is not consistent with the germline gene, which may arise from a read error. This chain connects TRBV10-3 to TRBJ2-2; D is perhaps TRBD1 or TRBD2 (5 bases each). From germline, CDR1 is ENHRY and CDR2 SYGVKD. The CDR3 spans 17 residues. This CDR3 is CASSLPPGTSSTGELFF. The DNA for the CDR3 is TGTGCCAGCAGTCTCCCCCCCGGGACCTCAAGCACCGGGGAGCTGTTTTTT.

The V gene is TRBV2, the J gene TRBJ1-5; D possibly corresponds to TRBD1 (6 bases). Germline V gene sequence: CDR1 SNHLY, CDR2 FYNNEI. This CDR3 has 17 residues. Trimming removed 0 bases at V and 4 bases at J, with 16 bases between. The CDR3 DNA sequence: TGTGCCAGCAGTGAAGCGCCGGTGGGGGCTGGGAATCAGCCCCAGCATTTT. It specifies CASSEAPVGAGNQPQHF. The full variable domain, in which reference TRBV2 and TRBJ1-5 provide the parts outside the CDR3, is EPEVTQTPSHQVTQMGQEVILRCVPISNHLYFYWYRQILGQKVEFLVSFYNNEISEKSEIFDDQFSVERPDGSNFTLKIRSTKLEDSAMYFCASSEAPVGAGNQPQHFGDGTRLSIL.